In its sample, the clone carrying this TCR beta chain was seen a few times. This sample is drawn from a study of beta chain features in type 1 diabetes. V shed 1 base and J shed 4 bases, with 13 bases lying between them. The CDR3 extends over 15 amino acids. CDR1 SGHNT and CDR2 YENEEA come from the germline V gene. Expressed TCRB transcripts were sequenced because the isolated RNA had all been reverse transcribed beforehand. Data came from immunoSEQ multiplex PCR; TCRdb stores just in-frame clones and leaves some out. The sample carries about 320,000 clones, 14% recorded once. V gene TRBV11-3 combines with J gene TRBJ2-5; no reliable D call. Sequencing was performed on central memory CD4+ T cells from blood. The TCR comes from a man younger than 40 in good health. CDR3 in DNA: TGTGCCAGCAGCTTAGGGCCAACAAGACGAGAGACCCAGTACTTC. Amino acids: CASSLGPTRRETQYF.